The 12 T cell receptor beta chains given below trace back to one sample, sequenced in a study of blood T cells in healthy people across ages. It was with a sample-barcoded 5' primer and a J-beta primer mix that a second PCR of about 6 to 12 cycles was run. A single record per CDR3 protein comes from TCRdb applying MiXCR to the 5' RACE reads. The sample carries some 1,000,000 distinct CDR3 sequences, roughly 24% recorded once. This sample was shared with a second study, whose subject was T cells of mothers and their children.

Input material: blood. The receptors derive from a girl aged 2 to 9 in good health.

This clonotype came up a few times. The CDR3 bases are TGTGCCAGCAGTGGCTCCCGGACAGGGGGCCTCCTCCATGGCTACACCTTC. It specifies CASSGSRTGGLLHGYTF. V usage is TRBV12-3 or TRBV12-4 and J usage is TRBJ1-2, with 11 bases fitting TRBD1. V shed 5 bases, J shed 6 bases, and the junction held 14 bases outside the gene matches. The CDR3 has 17 amino acids.

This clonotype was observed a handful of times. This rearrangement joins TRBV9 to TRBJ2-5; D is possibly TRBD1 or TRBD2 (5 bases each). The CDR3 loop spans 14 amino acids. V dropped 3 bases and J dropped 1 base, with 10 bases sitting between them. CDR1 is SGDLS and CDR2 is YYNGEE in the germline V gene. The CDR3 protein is CASSAGDRQETQYF. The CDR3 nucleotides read TGTGCCAGCAGCGCCGGGGACCGCCAAGAGACCCAGTACTTC.

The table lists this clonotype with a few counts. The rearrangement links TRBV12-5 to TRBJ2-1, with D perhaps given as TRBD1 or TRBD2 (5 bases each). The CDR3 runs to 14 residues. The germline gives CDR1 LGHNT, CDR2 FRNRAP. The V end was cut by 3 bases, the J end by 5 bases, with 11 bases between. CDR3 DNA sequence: TGTGCTAGTGGTTTCGGGGACGCACACAATGAGCAGTTCTTC. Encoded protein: CASGFGDAHNEQFF.

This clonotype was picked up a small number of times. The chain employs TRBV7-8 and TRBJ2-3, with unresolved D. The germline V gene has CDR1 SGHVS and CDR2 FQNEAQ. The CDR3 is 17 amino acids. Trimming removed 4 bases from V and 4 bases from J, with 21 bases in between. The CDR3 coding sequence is TGTGCCAGCAGCTCCCTCTTTGGTAGCTTGGAAGCAGATACGCAGTATTTT. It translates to CASSSLFGSLEADTQYF.

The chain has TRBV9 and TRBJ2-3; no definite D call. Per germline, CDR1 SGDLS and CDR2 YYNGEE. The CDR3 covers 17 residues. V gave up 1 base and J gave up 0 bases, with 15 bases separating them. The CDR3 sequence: CASSVKSSVGSTDTQYF. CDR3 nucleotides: TGTGCCAGCAGCGTAAAGTCTTCGGTGGGGAGCACAGATACGCAGTATTTT.

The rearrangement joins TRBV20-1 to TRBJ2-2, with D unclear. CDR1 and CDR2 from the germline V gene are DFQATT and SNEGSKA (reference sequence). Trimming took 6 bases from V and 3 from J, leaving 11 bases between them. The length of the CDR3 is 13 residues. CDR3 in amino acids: CSAKDHYTGELFF. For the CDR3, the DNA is TGCAGTGCAAAGGACCACTACACCGGGGAGCTGTTTTTT.

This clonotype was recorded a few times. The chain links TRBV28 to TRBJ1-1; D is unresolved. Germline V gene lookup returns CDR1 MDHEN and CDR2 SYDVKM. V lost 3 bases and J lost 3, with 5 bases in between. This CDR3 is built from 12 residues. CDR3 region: CASSFEYTEAFF. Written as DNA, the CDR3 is TGTGCCAGCAGTTTCGAGTACACTGAAGCTTTCTTT.

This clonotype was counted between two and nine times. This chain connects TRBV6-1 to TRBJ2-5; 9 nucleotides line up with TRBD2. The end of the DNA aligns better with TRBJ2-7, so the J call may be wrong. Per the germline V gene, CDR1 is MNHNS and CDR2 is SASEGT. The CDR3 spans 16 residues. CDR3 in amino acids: CASSTALSGSTYEQYF. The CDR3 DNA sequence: TGTGCCAGCAGCACGGCCCTTAGCGGGAGTACATACGAGCAGTACTTC.

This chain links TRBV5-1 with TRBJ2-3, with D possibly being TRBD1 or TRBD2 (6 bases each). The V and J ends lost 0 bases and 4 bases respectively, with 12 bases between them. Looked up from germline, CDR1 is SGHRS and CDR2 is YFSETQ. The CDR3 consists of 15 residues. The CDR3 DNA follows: TGCGCCAGCAGCTTGGTTATCGGGGGCTCAGATACGCAGTATTTT. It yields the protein CASSLVIGGSDTQYF.

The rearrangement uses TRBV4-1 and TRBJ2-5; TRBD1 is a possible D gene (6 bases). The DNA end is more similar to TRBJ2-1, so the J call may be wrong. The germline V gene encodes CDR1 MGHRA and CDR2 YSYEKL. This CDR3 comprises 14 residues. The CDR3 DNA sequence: TGCGCCAGCAGCCATAACAGGGAATTCAATGAGCAGTTCTTC. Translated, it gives CASSHNREFNEQFF.

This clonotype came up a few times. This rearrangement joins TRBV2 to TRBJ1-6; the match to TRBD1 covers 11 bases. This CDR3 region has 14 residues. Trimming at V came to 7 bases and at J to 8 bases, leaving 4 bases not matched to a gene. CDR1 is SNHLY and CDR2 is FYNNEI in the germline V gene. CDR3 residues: CASKTGQGDSPLHF. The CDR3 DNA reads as TGTGCCAGCAAGACGGGACAGGGGGATTCACCCCTCCACTTT. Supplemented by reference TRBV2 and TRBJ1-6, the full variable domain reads EPEVTQTPSHQVTQMGQEVILRCVPISNHLYFYWYRQILGQKVEFLVSFYNNEISEKSEIFDDQFSVERPDGSNFTLKIRSTKLEDSAMYFCASKTGQGDSPLHFGNGTRLTVT.

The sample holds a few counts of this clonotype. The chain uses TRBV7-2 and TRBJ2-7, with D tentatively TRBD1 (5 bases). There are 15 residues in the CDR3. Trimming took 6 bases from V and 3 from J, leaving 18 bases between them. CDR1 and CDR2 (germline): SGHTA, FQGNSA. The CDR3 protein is CASRSNQGLFYEQYF. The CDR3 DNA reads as TGTGCCAGCAGAAGCAACCAGGGATTATTCTACGAGCAGTACTTC.